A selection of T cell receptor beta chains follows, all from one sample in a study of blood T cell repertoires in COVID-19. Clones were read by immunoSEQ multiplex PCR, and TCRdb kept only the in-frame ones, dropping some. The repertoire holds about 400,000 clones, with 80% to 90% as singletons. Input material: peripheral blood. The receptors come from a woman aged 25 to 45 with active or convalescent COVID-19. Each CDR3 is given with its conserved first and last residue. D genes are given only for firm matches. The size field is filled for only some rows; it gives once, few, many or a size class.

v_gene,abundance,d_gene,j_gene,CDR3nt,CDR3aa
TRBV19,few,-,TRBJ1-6,TGTGCCAGTAGCCCATCAGACTCCTATAATTCACCCCTCCACTTT,CASSPSDSYNSPLHF
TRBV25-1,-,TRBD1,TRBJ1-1,TGTGCCAGCAGTCCATCCGGGACAGGAAACACTGAAGCTTTCTTT,CASSPSGTGNTEAFF
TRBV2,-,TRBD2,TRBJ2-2,TGTGCCAGCATGCCCGTTAGCGGGGGCCCTAACACCGGGGAGCTGTTTTTT,CASMPVSGGPNTGELFF
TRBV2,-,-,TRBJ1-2,TGTGCCAGCAGTCGCCGGGAAGGCGAGGGCTATGGCTACACCTTC,CASSRREGEGYGYTF
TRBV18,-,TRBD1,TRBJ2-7,TGTGCCAGCTCTGGGGACAGGACCTACGAGCAGTACTTC,CASSGDRTYEQYF
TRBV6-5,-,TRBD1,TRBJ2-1,TGTGCCAGCAGTTTGGGACAGCAAAACTACAATGAGCAGTTCTTC,CASSLGQQNYNEQFF
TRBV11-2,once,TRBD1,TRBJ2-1,TGTGCCAGCAGCTTCCGGGACAGGGGTAGGGATGAGCAGTTCTTC,CASSFRDRGRDEQFF
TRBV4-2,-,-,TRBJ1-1,TGTGCCAGCAGCCACGGAGCGGGCACTGAAGCTTTCTTT,CASSHGAGTEAFF
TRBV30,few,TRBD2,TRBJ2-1,TGTGCCTGGAGAGGCGGGAGGGCAACGGGTGAGCAGTTCTTC,CAWRGGRATGEQFF
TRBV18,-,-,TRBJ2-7,TGTGCCAGCTCACCGAAAGAAGACAGGTTCGACTACGAGCAGTACTTC,CASSPKEDRFDYEQYF
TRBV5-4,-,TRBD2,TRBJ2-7,TGTGCCAGCAGCGATCGCGGGGGGGCGGGAGAGCAGTACTTC,CASSDRGGAGEQYF
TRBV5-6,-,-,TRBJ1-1,TGTGCCAGCAGCTTACCCCACAAGAACACTGAAGCTTTCTTT,CASSLPHKNTEAFF
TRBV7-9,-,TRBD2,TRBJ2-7,TGTGCCAGCAGCCCGAGGACTAGCGGGGGGGCCTACGAGCAGTACTTC,CASSPRTSGGAYEQYF
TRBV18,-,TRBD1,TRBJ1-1,TGTGCCAGCTCATCTACAGGGGCTGGGATGAACACTGAAGCTTTCTTT,CASSSTGAGMNTEAFF
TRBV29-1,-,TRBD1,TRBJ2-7,TGCAGCGTTGGGGACAGGACTTCCTACGAGCAGTACTTC,CSVGDRTSYEQYF
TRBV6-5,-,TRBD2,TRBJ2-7,TGTGCCACCGACATTTGGACTAGCGGGCCTGGAGAGCAGTACTTC,CATDIWTSGPGEQYF